This TCR beta chain stems from a study of blood T cell repertoires in COVID-19. In the study overall: Some COVID-19 samples were acute and others convalescent; all came from the United States, Italy and Spain. From T cells, B-cell-depleted T cells, or PBMCs came the material, which was cDNA or gDNA.

The data were produced by immunoSEQ multiplex PCR, yet TCRdb's version contains in-frame clones alone and is incomplete. The sample has 25,000 to 35,000 clones, 90% to 95% seen once. This CDR3 contains 17 residues. Trimming shortened V by 5 bases and J by 3 bases, and 21 bases separated the two germline ends. Germline CDR1 SGHVS, CDR2 FQNEAQ. The source of this sequence is a man between 45 and 60 years old with active COVID-19. What was sequenced was peripheral blood. The V call is TRBV7-8, the J call TRBJ2-3, with D possibly being TRBD1 (7 bases). The CDR3 region is CASSRKVSRGATDTQYF. The CDR3 DNA sequence: TGTGCCAGCAGCCGAAAAGTGAGCAGGGGGGCAACAGATACGCAGTATTTT.